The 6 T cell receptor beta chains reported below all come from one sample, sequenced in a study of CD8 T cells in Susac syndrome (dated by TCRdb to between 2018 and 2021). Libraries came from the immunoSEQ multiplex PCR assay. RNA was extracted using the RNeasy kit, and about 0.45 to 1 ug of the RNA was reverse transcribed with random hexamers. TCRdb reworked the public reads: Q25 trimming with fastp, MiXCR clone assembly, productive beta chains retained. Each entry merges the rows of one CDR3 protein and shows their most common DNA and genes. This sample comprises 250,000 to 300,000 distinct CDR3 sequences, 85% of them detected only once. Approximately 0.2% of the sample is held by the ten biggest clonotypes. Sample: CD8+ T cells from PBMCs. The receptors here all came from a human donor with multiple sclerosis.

CDR3 sequence reads: CASSLAYPDTQYF. Here the CDR3 DNA reads TGTGCCAGCAGCTTAGCGTACCCAGATACGCAGTATTTT. The genes are TRBV7-8 and TRBJ2-3; no clear D gene. CDR1 is SGHVS and CDR2 is FQNEAQ in the germline V gene. CDR3 length equals 13 residues. Trimming took 0 bases from V and 4 from J, leaving 5 bases between them. Drawing the rest from reference TRBV7-8 and TRBJ2-3, the complete variable domain is GAGVSQSPRYKVAKRGQDVALRCDPISGHVSLFWYQQALGQGPEFLTYFQNEAQLDKSGLPSDRFFAERPEGSVSTLKIQRTQQEDSAVYLCASSLAYPDTQYFGPGTRLTVL.

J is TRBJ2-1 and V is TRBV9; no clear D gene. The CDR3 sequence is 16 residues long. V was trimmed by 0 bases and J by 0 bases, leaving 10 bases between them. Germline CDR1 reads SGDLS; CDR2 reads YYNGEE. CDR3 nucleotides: TGTGCCAGCAGCGTAGAAGGAGTCAGCTCCTACAATGAGCAGTTCTTC. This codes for CASSVEGVSSYNEQFF.

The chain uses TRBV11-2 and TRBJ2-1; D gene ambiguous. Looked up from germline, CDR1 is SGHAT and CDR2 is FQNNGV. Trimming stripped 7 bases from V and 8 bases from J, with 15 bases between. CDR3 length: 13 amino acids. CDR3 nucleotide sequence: TGTGCCAGCAAGGGCCTATGGCCTCATGAGCAGTTCTTC. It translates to CASKGLWPHEQFF.

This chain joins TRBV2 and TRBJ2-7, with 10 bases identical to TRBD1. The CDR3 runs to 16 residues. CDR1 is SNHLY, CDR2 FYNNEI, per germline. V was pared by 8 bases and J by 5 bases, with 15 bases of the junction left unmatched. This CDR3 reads CASGIGRDRGMHEQYF. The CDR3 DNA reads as TGTGCCAGCGGGATCGGGCGGGACAGGGGTATGCACGAGCAGTACTTC.

CDR3 protein: CASSYPLVGPLTSGLPSYEQYF. The CDR3 DNA follows: TGTGCCAGCAGTTACCCTCTCGTGGGACCGTTGACTAGCGGACTCCCCTCCTACGAGCAGTACTTC. This chain links TRBV6-2 or TRBV6-3 with TRBJ2-7; 9 positions match TRBD2. The CDR3 runs 22 residues. With V trimmed by 2 bases and J by 0 bases, 23 bases remained unmatched. CDR1 is MNHEY, CDR2 SVGEGT, per germline.

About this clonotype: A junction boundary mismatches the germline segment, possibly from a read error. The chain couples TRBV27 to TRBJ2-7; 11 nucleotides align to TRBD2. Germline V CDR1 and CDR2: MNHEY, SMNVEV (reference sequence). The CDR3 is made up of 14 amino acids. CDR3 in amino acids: CTSSLAGGSYEQYF. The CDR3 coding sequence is TGTACCAGCAGTCTAGCGGGAGGTTCCTACGAGCAGTACTTC.